This passage covers 32 T cell receptor beta chains from one sample sequenced in a study of blood T cell repertoires in COVID-19. Measured with immunoSEQ multiplex PCR; TCRdb has only the in-frame clones, and not every one. The table has more than 85,000 clones, 70% to 90% seen once. The sequenced sample was peripheral blood. These receptors originate from a man aged 55 to 69 with acute or convalescent COVID-19.

The V and J genes are TRBV12-3 or TRBV12-4 and TRBJ1-2, with D possibly matching TRBD1 (5 bases). The CDR3 loop spans 13 amino acids. V was cut by 6 bases and J by 5 bases, with 13 bases left in between. The CDR3 coding sequence is TGTGCCAGCAGCCCGGGGGTCGGATATGGCTACACCTTC. Translated, it gives CASSPGVGYGYTF.

The genes are TRBV7-8 and TRBJ2-1; perhaps TRBD1 as D (6 bases). With 4 bases removed from V and 16 bases from J, the gap between germline ends came to 14 bases. The V gene's germline CDR1 is SGHVS and CDR2 FQNEAQ. The CDR3 sequence is 11 residues long. The CDR3 DNA reads TGTGCCAGCAGCTGGTCGGGACACGAATTCTTC. This encodes CASSWSGHEFF.

V usage is TRBV19 and J usage is TRBJ1-1, with 8 positions matching TRBD1. V dropped 3 bases and J dropped 5; count of bases not matched to a gene: 5. The CDR3 contains 14 residues. Per germline, CDR1 LNHDA and CDR2 SQIVND (reference sequence). The CDR3: CASSIWQGATEAFF. The CDR3, as DNA: TGTGCCAGTAGTATCTGGCAGGGGGCAACTGAAGCTTTCTTT.

This chain joins TRBV9 and TRBJ2-5, with TRBD2 matching 13 bases. Germline CDR1 and CDR2: SGDLS and YYNGEE. V lost 4 bases, J lost 4 bases, and 4 bases stayed unmatched. The CDR3 spans 15 residues. CDR3 sequence reads: CASSTSGGAAETQYF. The CDR3 coding sequence is TGTGCCAGCAGCACTAGCGGGGGGGCCGCAGAGACCCAGTACTTC.

V is TRBV5-1 and J is TRBJ2-3; 7 bases are a match to TRBD2. This CDR3 is 16 amino acids long. The ends lost 3 bases at V and 3 bases at J; junction bases unmatched: 10. The germline gives CDR1 SGHRS, CDR2 YFSETQ. CDR3: CASSSGVAGRTDTQYF. In DNA form, the CDR3 reads TGCGCCAGCAGCTCTGGTGTAGCGGGCCGTACAGATACGCAGTATTTT. The full variable domain, rest sourced from reference TRBV5-1 and TRBJ2-3, is KAGVTQTPRYLIKTRGQQVTLSCSPISGHRSVSWYQQTPGQGLQFLFEYFSETQRNKGNFPGRFSGRQFSNSRSEMNVSTLELGDSALYLCASSSGVAGRTDTQYFGPGTRLTVL.

In nucleotides, the CDR3 is TGTGCCAGCAGCTTAGGACAGGGAATCTACGAGCAGTACTTC. Translation gives CASSLGQGIYEQYF. The chain combines TRBV11-2 with TRBJ2-7; TRBD1 agrees at 7 bases. V lost 1 base and J lost 3; bases outside the gene matches: 3. In germline, CDR1 is SGHAT, CDR2 FQNNGV. The CDR3 runs to 14 residues.

The chain couples TRBV30 to TRBJ1-4; TRBD1 might be the D (5 bases). This CDR3 comprises 13 residues. The V and J ends lost 3 bases and 4 bases respectively, with 9 bases between them. In germline, CDR1 is GTSNPN, CDR2 SVGIG (reference sequence). The CDR3 DNA reads as TGTGCCTGGAGATTCAGGGTTAATGAAAAACTGTTTTTT. It codes for CAWRFRVNEKLFF.

The CDR3: CASSPVDSYEQYF. CDR3 DNA sequence: TGTGCCAGCAGCCCCGTGGACAGCTACGAGCAGTACTTC. This chain uses TRBV13 with TRBJ2-7, with a possible D match to TRBD1 (6 bases). Germline V gene data show CDR1 as PRHDT and CDR2 as FYEKMQ (reference sequence). The CDR3 runs to 13 residues. Trimming removed 5 bases from V and 3 bases from J, with 11 bases in between.

V and J are TRBV9 and TRBJ2-1; 9 bases agree with TRBD1. The V segment lost 1 base and the J segment 9 bases; nucleotides outside the gene matches: 8. Germline V gives CDR1 SGDLS, CDR2 YYNGEE. The CDR3 length is 15 residues. Here the CDR3 DNA reads TGTGCCAGCAGCGTATCCGGGACAGGGAGTAGTGAGCAGTTCTTC. Protein sequence: CASSVSGTGSSEQFF.

There are many counts of this clone. The genes are TRBV18 and TRBJ2-7, with D possibly TRBD2 on 6 matching bases. This CDR3 is 15 amino acids long. V dropped 0 bases and J dropped 3 bases, with 12 bases sitting between them. CDR1 KGHSH and CDR2 LQKENI come from the germline V gene. As DNA, the CDR3 is TGTGCCAGCTCACCACCAGGAGGGGATTACTACGAGCAGTACTTC. It is translated as CASSPPGGDYYEQYF. Drawing the rest from reference TRBV18 and TRBJ2-7, the complete variable domain is NAGVMQNPRHLVRRRGQEARLRCSPMKGHSHVYWYRQLPEEGLKFMVYLQKENIIDESGMPKERFSAEFPKEGPSILRIQQVVRGDSAAYFCASSPPGGDYYEQYFGPGTRLTVT.

J is TRBJ1-6 and V is TRBV18, with TRBD1 matching over 8 bases. CDR3 length: 15 amino acids. V was pared by 3 bases and J by 7 bases, with 5 bases of the junction left unmatched. Germline CDR1 reads KGHSH; CDR2 reads LQKENI. Here the CDR3 DNA reads TGTGCCAGCTCACCTTTGGGACAGGAGAATTCACCCCTCCACTTT. Translating gives CASSPLGQENSPLHF.

This clone was counted a single time. The chain links TRBV19 to TRBJ1-2; no firm D call. The CDR3 totals 12 residues. Between the trimmed V and J ends, which lost 4 bases and 4 bases, there was a span of 7 bases. Germline V gene sequence: CDR1 LNHDA, CDR2 SQIVND (reference sequence). CDR3 DNA: TGTGCCAGTAGTAGAGGGTCCTATGGCTACACCTTC. Translated, it gives CASSRGSYGYTF.

This clone has a single count. This rearrangement joins TRBV5-6 to TRBJ2-5; TRBD2 is a possible D gene (6 bases). Trimming took 0 bases from V and 2 from J, leaving 17 bases between them. This CDR3 is built from 17 residues. CDR1 and CDR2 (germline): SGHDT, YYEEEE. This CDR3 reads CASSLVRAGRRQETQYF. CDR3 in DNA: TGTGCCAGCAGCTTGGTTAGGGCGGGAAGGAGGCAAGAGACCCAGTACTTC.

This clone was found once. CDR3 region: CASSLGRTYGYTF. CDR3 bases: TGTGCCAGCAGTTTAGGCAGGACTTATGGCTACACCTTC. The rearrangement joins TRBV12-3 or TRBV12-4 to TRBJ1-2; no clear D gene. The CDR3 covers 13 residues. The V end was cut by 1 base, the J end by 5 bases, with 8 bases between.

This clone was recorded at least ten times. The chain uses TRBV5-4 and TRBJ2-2; 7 nucleotides agree with TRBD2. The germline CDR1 and CDR2 sequences are SGHNT and YYREEE (reference sequence). V lost 0 bases to trimming and J lost 6 bases; unmatched junction nucleotides: 5. The CDR3 is 15 residues long. The CDR3 is CASSLDLREAGELFF. The CDR3 DNA reads TGTGCCAGCAGCTTGGACCTTCGGGAGGCCGGGGAGCTGTTTTTT.

The rearrangement joins TRBV10-3 to TRBJ2-1; TRBD1 might be the D (6 bases). CDR3 size: 14 residues. Trimming cost V 6 bases and J 0 bases, with 9 bases left between them. In germline, CDR1 is ENHRY, CDR2 SYGVKD. CDR3 sequence: CAIRGDTSYNEQFF. DNA of the CDR3: TGTGCCATCAGGGGGGACACCTCCTACAATGAGCAGTTCTTC.

V usage is TRBV19 and J usage is TRBJ1-2, with 7 bases lining up with TRBD1. The CDR3 loop spans 14 amino acids. The V gene end was trimmed by 5 bases and the J gene end by 4 bases; junction bases not matched to a gene: 7. Germline values: CDR1 LNHDA, CDR2 SQIVND (reference sequence). The CDR3 spells CASSDQTGIYGYTF. The CDR3 region has the DNA TGTGCCAGTAGTGACCAGACAGGGATCTATGGCTACACCTTC.

This clone has just one count. The chain carries TRBV7-9 and TRBJ2-5; 9 nucleotides line up with TRBD2. This CDR3 is built from 16 residues. With V trimmed by 0 bases and J by 5 bases, 7 bases remained unmatched. Per the germline V gene, CDR1 is SEHNR and CDR2 is FQNEAQ (reference sequence). CDR3 nucleotides: TGTGCCAGCAGCTTAGCGGATAGCGGGAGATGGGAGACCCAGTACTTC. Its protein product is CASSLADSGRWETQYF.

This clone was found a few times. This chain connects TRBV5-1 to TRBJ2-7; TRBD2 matches 7 bases. The V gene end was trimmed by 4 bases and the J gene end by 8 bases; junction bases not matched to a gene: 12. This CDR3 region has 14 residues. Germline loops: CDR1 SGHRS, CDR2 YFSETQ. In DNA form, the CDR3 reads TGCGCCAGCAGCATCTCGGGGGGTTCAAGTCAGCAGTACTTC. Translated: CASSISGGSSQQYF.

The V call is TRBV6-6, the J call TRBJ1-2, with TRBD1 identical over 9 bases. This CDR3 region has 13 residues. Per the germline V gene, CDR1 is MNHNY and CDR2 is SVGAGI (reference sequence). V lost 5 bases, J lost 3 bases, and 1 base stayed unmatched. CDR3: CASSTGGDYGYTF. DNA for the CDR3: TGTGCCAGCAGTACAGGGGGCGACTATGGCTACACCTTC.

The V and J genes are TRBV7-3 and TRBJ2-3; D perhaps matches TRBD2 (5 bases). The germline gives CDR1 SGHTA, CDR2 FQGTGA. Trimming took 1 base from V and 11 from J, leaving 16 bases between them. The CDR3 runs 14 residues. Here the CDR3 reads CASSLMMGDSQQYF. DNA for the CDR3: TGTGCCAGCAGCTTAATGATGGGAGACTCTCAGCAGTATTTT.

This sequence joins TRBV30 and TRBJ1-2; D gene unclear. V was shortened by 3 bases and J by 4 bases, with 9 bases between the two germline ends. This CDR3 region has 12 residues. From germline, CDR1 is GTSNPN and CDR2 SVGIG (reference sequence). The CDR3 DNA follows: TGTGCCTGGAGAGGGAGCGGCTATGGCTACACCTTC. It codes for CAWRGSGYGYTF. Supplemented by reference TRBV30 and TRBJ1-2, the full variable domain reads SQTIHQWPATLVQPVGSPLSLECTVEGTSNPNLYWYRQAAGRGLQLLFYSVGIGQISSEVPQNLSASRPQDRQFILSSKKLLLSDSGFYLCAWRGSGYGYTFGSGTRLTVV.

The gene calls are TRBV15 and TRBJ2-3; 13 positions agree with TRBD2. Losses at the gene ends were 0 bases for V and 0 bases for J; bases not matched to a gene: 6. The CDR3 is 19 amino acids. In germline, CDR1 is LNHNV, CDR2 YYDKDF (reference sequence). The CDR3 is CATSREVLAGGLSTDTQYF. CDR3 nucleotides: TGTGCCACCAGCAGAGAAGTACTAGCGGGAGGGCTGAGCACAGATACGCAGTATTTT.

The chain is built from TRBV29-1 and TRBJ1-1, with a tentative D call TRBD1 (6 bases). There are 12 residues in the CDR3. The germline V gene has CDR1 SQVTM and CDR2 ANQGSEA. The CDR3 here is CRPGGGRTEAFF. In DNA, the CDR3 is TGCAGACCCGGGGGGGGCCGGACTGAAGCTTTCTTT.

The chain combines TRBV7-6 with TRBJ1-1, with 9 bases identical to TRBD1. J gave up 0 bases and V 5 bases, and 10 bases lay outside the gene matches. CDR3 length: 17 residues. Germline V gene sequence: CDR1 SGHVS, CDR2 FNYEAQ. The CDR3 nucleotides are TGTGCCAGCAGCCCAATGGGGACAGGGAAGATGAACACTGAAGCTTTCTTT. Translation gives CASSPMGTGKMNTEAFF.

The V gene is TRBV6-5, the J gene TRBJ1-5; 9 positions match TRBD1. From germline, CDR1 is MNHEY and CDR2 SVGAGI. The CDR3 length is 14 residues. Losses at the gene ends were 5 bases for V and 5 bases for J; bases not matched to a gene: 4. CDR3 region: CASSRTGEDQPQHF. The CDR3 DNA follows: TGTGCCAGCAGTCGGACAGGGGAGGATCAGCCCCAGCATTTT.

There are a few counts of this clone. Other DNA sequences of this sample code for an identical CDR3. The J gene is TRBJ2-2, the V gene TRBV7-2; D gene unclear. The germline V gene encodes CDR1 SGHTA and CDR2 FQGNSA. This CDR3 has 14 amino acids. V was shortened by 6 bases and J by 3 bases, with 11 bases between the two germline ends. In DNA, the CDR3 is TGTGCCAGCAGGGGTGGTCGGGACACCGGGGAGCTGTTTTTT. Its protein product is CASRGGRDTGELFF. Full variable domain (missing parts from reference TRBV7-2 and TRBJ2-2): GAGVSQSPSNKVTEKGKDVELRCDPISGHTALYWYRQSLGQGLEFLIYFQGNSAPDKSGLPSDRFSAERTGGSVSTLTIQRTQQEDSAVYLCASRGGRDTGELFFGEGSRLTVL.

J is TRBJ2-1 and V is TRBV10-3, with a weak D call TRBD2 (6 bases). This CDR3 contains 13 residues. V was clipped by 3 bases and J by 5 bases, with 8 bases between them. Germline values: CDR1 ENHRY, CDR2 SYGVKD. CDR3 amino acids: CAISDGSDNEQFF. CDR3 nucleotides: TGTGCCATCAGTGACGGGAGCGACAATGAGCAGTTCTTC.

The rearrangement joins TRBV5-6 to TRBJ1-1, with unresolved D. The CDR3 has 13 amino acids. From germline, CDR1 is SGHDT and CDR2 YYEEEE. V was pared by 0 bases and J by 0 bases, with 3 bases between. As DNA, the CDR3 is TGTGCCAGCAGCTTGGCCGTGAACACTGAAGCTTTCTTT. It is translated as CASSLAVNTEAFF. Looking up the rest from reference TRBV5-6 and TRBJ1-1 gives the full variable domain: DAGVTQSPTHLIKTRGQQVTLRCSPKSGHDTVSWYQQALGQGPQFIFQYYEEEERQRGNFPDRFSGHQFPNYSSELNVNALLLGDSALYLCASSLAVNTEAFFGQGTRLTVV.

The J gene is TRBJ2-1, the V gene TRBV11-3; D gene unclear. V lost 2 bases and J lost 4, with 9 bases in between. CDR3 size: 14 residues. In germline, CDR1 is SGHNT, CDR2 YENEEA. CDR3 loop: CASSLMADYNEQFF. CDR3 bases: TGTGCCAGCAGCTTAATGGCAGATTACAATGAGCAGTTCTTC.

CDR3 region: CASQDYPMNTEAFF. CDR3 in DNA: TGTGCCAGTCAAGACTACCCCATGAACACTGAAGCTTTCTTT. The chain links TRBV19 to TRBJ1-1; no definite D call. Trimming shortened V by 8 bases and J by 0 bases, and 13 bases separated the two germline ends. The CDR3 loop spans 14 amino acids. CDR1 is LNHDA and CDR2 is SQIVND in the germline V gene (reference sequence).

The rearrangement uses TRBV5-1 and TRBJ2-6; D remains unclear. With 4 bases removed from V and 0 bases from J, the gap between germline ends came to 8 bases. Germline V CDR1 and CDR2: SGHRS, YFSETQ. This CDR3 region has 15 residues. CDR3 in DNA: TGCGCCAGCAGCCTGAGGCTCTCTGGGGCCAACGTCCTGACTTTC. This sequence encodes CASSLRLSGANVLTF.